The clone carrying this T cell receptor (beta chain) was recorded once. This specimen belongs to a study of blood T cell repertoires in COVID-19. Study information: In each case, the material was cDNA or gDNA derived from T cells, B-cell-depleted T cells, or PBMCs.

Those enrolled, adults aged about 18 to 89 years, came from about two dozen US areas. Allocation to cohorts depended on clinical history reported by the participants. Sequenced by immunoSEQ multiplex PCR; TCRdb stores in-frame clones only, minus some. The sample includes about 260,000 clones, approximately 90% of them seen just once. Trimming took 6 bases from V and 1 from J, leaving 12 bases between them. Germline V CDR1 and CDR2: SEHNR, FQNEAQ (reference sequence). This CDR3 comprises 14 residues. The TCR was taken from a woman under 30 who had recovered from COVID-19. The sample taken for sequencing was PBMCs or T cells enriched from blood (not recorded which). This rearrangement joins TRBV7-9 to TRBJ2-5; D gene unclear. The CDR3 DNA reads as TGTGCCAGCAGTCATCGGAGTGTCCAAGAGACCCAGTACTTC. This gives the protein CASSHRSVQETQYF. The whole variable domain, remainder taken from reference TRBV7-9 and TRBJ2-5, is DTGVSQNPRHKITKRGQNVTFRCDPISEHNRLYWYRQTLGQGPEFLTYFQNEAQLEKSRLLSDRFSAERPKGSFSTLEIQRTEQGDSAMYLCASSHRSVQETQYFGPGTRLLVL.